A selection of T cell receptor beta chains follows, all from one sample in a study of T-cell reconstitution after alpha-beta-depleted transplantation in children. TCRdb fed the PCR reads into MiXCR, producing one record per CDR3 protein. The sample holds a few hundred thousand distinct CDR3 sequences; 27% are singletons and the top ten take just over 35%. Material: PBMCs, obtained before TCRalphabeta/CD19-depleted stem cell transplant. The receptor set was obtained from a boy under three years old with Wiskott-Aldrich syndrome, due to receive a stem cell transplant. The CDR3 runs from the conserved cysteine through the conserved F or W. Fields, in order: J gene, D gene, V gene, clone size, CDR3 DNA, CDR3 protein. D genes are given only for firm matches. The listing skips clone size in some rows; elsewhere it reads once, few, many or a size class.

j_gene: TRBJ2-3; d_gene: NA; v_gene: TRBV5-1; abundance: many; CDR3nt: TGCGCCAGCAGCCCCGGACAGACAGATACGCAGTATTTT; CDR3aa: CASSPGQTDTQYF
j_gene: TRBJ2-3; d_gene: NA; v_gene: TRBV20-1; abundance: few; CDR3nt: TGCAGTGCTAGGACTAACATCACAGATACGCAGTATTTT; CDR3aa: CSARTNITDTQYF
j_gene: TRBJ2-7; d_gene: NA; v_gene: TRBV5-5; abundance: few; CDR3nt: TGTGCCAGCAGCCCGATAGCGGAATCCTACGAGCAGTACTTC; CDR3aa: CASSPIAESYEQYF
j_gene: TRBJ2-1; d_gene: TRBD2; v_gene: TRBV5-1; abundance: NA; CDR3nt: TGCGCCAGCAGCTTCCGCGGGAGGGCCGGATCTGAGCAGTTCTTC; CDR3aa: CASSFRGRAGSEQFF
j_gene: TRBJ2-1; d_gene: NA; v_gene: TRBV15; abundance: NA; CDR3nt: TGTGCCACCAGCAGAGACCGGGTCTCCTACAATGAGCAGTTCTTC; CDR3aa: CATSRDRVSYNEQFF
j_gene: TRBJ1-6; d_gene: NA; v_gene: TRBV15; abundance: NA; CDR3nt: TGTGCCACCAGCTCTAGCAGGGCTCGGCCCCTCCACTTT; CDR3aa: CATSSSRARPLHF
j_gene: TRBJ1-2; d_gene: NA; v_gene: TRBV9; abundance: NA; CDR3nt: TGTGCCAGCAGCGTAGCTCCGGGGCAGGGCGGCTACACCTTC; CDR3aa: CASSVAPGQGGYTF
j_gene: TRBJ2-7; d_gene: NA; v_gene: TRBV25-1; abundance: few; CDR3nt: TGTGCCAGCAGTGAATCAGGGGGGAATTTCTACGAGCAGTACTTC; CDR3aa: CASSESGGNFYEQYF
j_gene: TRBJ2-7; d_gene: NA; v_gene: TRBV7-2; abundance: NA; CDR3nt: TGTGCCAGCAGCGACTCCCCAATCTACGAGCAGTACTTC; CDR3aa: CASSDSPIYEQYF
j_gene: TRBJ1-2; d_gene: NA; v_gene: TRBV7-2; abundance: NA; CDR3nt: TGTGCCAGCAGCTTAGGACAGGGCTACACCTTC; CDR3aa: CASSLGQGYTF